Included here is one TCR beta chain sequence, with context. The assay was immunoSEQ multiplex PCR, and TCRdb's table has in-frame clones only and misses some. The table includes tens of thousands of clones, roughly nine tenths detected once. The length of the CDR3 is 12 residues. Germline CDR1 is KGHSH and CDR2 is LQKENI. Trimming left V 3 bases short and J 8 bases short, with 10 bases between. The data were obtained in a study of control samples from healthy donors and cancer patients. Sample: blood. This TCR derives from a woman aged 60-75 years in good health. The V gene is TRBV18, the J gene TRBJ1-1; D call uncertain. The CDR3 reads CASSPWPAEAFF. The CDR3 DNA follows: TGTGCCAGCTCACCTTGGCCCGCCGAAGCTTTCTTT.